A selection of T cell receptor beta chains follows, all from one sample in a study of radiation and T cells in renal cell carcinoma. TCRdb's copy holds only in-frame clones and misses some; the assay was immunoSEQ multiplex PCR. The sample carries some 20,000 clones, around 52% recorded once. The specimen comprised tumor tissue, sampled from a patient whose treatment included radiotherapy and nephrectomy. Source of these receptors: a woman aged 50 to 65 with renal cell carcinoma. The CDR3 runs from the conserved cysteine through the conserved F or W. The D gene is left open where the match is weak. Part of the rows lack a size; the others show once, few, many or a class for expanded clones.

V gene: TRBV7-2; J gene: TRBJ2-5; clone size: NA; D gene: TRBD2; CDR3 protein: CASSRTSGGQETQYF; CDR3 DNA: TGTGCCAGCAGCCGGACTAGCGGGGGCCAAGAGACCCAGTACTTC
V gene: TRBV2; J gene: TRBJ1-1; clone size: few; D gene: NA; CDR3 protein: CASTLWSPEAFF; CDR3 DNA: TGTGCCAGCACTCTGTGGAGCCCTGAAGCTTTCTTT
V gene: TRBV19; J gene: TRBJ1-4; clone size: few; D gene: NA; CDR3 protein: CASRSRVEKLFF; CDR3 DNA: TGTGCCAGTAGGTCCCGGGTCGAAAAACTGTTTTTT
V gene: TRBV7-2; J gene: TRBJ2-7; clone size: few; D gene: NA; CDR3 protein: CASSQETRLSYEQYF; CDR3 DNA: TGCGCCAGCAGCCAAGAGACGAGGCTCTCCTACGAGCAGTACTTC
V gene: TRBV19; J gene: TRBJ1-6; clone size: few; D gene: TRBD1; CDR3 protein: CASSLGQSNSPLHF; CDR3 DNA: TGTGCCAGTAGTCTGGGACAGTCTAATTCACCCCTCCACTTT
V gene: TRBV2; J gene: TRBJ1-5; clone size: many; D gene: NA; CDR3 protein: CASTPLEGVGGNQPQHF; CDR3 DNA: TGTGCCAGCACTCCACTGGAGGGGGTGGGAGGCAATCAGCCCCAGCATTTT
V gene: TRBV15; J gene: TRBJ2-5; clone size: few; D gene: NA; CDR3 protein: CATRPGGAGQETQYF; CDR3 DNA: TGTGCCACCAGGCCTGGGGGGGCAGGACAAGAGACCCAGTACTTC
V gene: TRBV7-9; J gene: TRBJ1-1; clone size: few; D gene: NA; CDR3 protein: CASSQDGPEAFF; CDR3 DNA: TGTGCCAGCAGCCAGGACGGCCCTGAAGCTTTCTTT
V gene: TRBV9; J gene: TRBJ2-7; clone size: few; D gene: NA; CDR3 protein: CASSGDGYEQYF; CDR3 DNA: TGTGCCAGCAGCGGAGACGGCTACGAGCAGTACTTC
V gene: TRBV4-3; J gene: TRBJ2-1; clone size: NA; D gene: NA; CDR3 protein: CASSQDFVGYNEQFF; CDR3 DNA: TGCGCCAGCAGCCAAGATTTCGTCGGCTACAATGAGCAGTTCTTC
V gene: TRBV28; J gene: TRBJ2-1; clone size: few; D gene: TRBD1; CDR3 protein: CASSGTGTGLYNEQFF; CDR3 DNA: TGTGCCAGCAGTGGTACGGGGACAGGGCTTTACAATGAGCAGTTCTTC
V gene: TRBV11-3; J gene: TRBJ2-2; clone size: NA; D gene: NA; CDR3 protein: CASSSRRNTGELFF; CDR3 DNA: TGTGCCAGCAGCAGTAGGCGAAACACCGGGGAGCTGTTTTTT
V gene: TRBV5-1; J gene: TRBJ1-2; clone size: NA; D gene: NA; CDR3 protein: CASSLLGGDGYTF; CDR3 DNA: TGCGCCAGCAGCTTGTTGGGGGGCGATGGCTACACCTTC
V gene: TRBV6-5; J gene: TRBJ1-2; clone size: once; D gene: NA; CDR3 protein: CASSYYRGLNYGYTF; CDR3 DNA: TGTGCCAGCAGTTATTATCGGGGACTAAACTATGGCTACACCTTC
V gene: TRBV5-1; J gene: TRBJ2-5; clone size: NA; D gene: TRBD2; CDR3 protein: CASSTSGGQETQYF; CDR3 DNA: TGCGCCTCCTCCACTAGCGGGGGGCAAGAGACCCAGTACTTC
V gene: TRBV6-6; J gene: TRBJ1-5; clone size: NA; D gene: NA; CDR3 protein: CASSGQTNQPQHF; CDR3 DNA: TGTGCCAGCAGCGGACAGACGAATCAGCCCCAGCATTTT
V gene: TRBV5-6; J gene: TRBJ1-6; clone size: NA; D gene: TRBD1; CDR3 protein: CASSLETGRYGSPLHF; CDR3 DNA: TGTGCCAGCAGCTTAGAGACAGGGCGGTACGGTTCACCCCTCCACTTT
V gene: TRBV15; J gene: TRBJ2-6; clone size: NA; D gene: NA; CDR3 protein: CATSRDNSGANVLTF; CDR3 DNA: TGTGCCACCAGCAGAGACAACTCTGGGGCCAACGTCCTGACTTTC
V gene: TRBV6-4; J gene: TRBJ2-3; clone size: NA; D gene: NA; CDR3 protein: CASAGGAADTQYF; CDR3 DNA: TGTGCCAGCGCAGGGGGGGCCGCAGATACGCAGTATTTT
V gene: TRBV11-2; J gene: TRBJ2-7; clone size: NA; D gene: TRBD2; CDR3 protein: CASSARLAGGGVEQYF; CDR3 DNA: TGTGCCAGCAGCGCTAGACTAGCGGGGGGTGGGGTCGAGCAGTACTTC
V gene: TRBV5-1; J gene: TRBJ1-1; clone size: few; D gene: TRBD1; CDR3 protein: CASRKSQGVGEAFF; CDR3 DNA: TGCGCCAGCAGAAAATCACAGGGGGTTGGTGAAGCTTTCTTT
V gene: TRBV2; J gene: TRBJ1-6; clone size: many; D gene: NA; CDR3 protein: CASSEQRDSPLHF; CDR3 DNA: TGTGCCAGCAGTGAACAAAGGGATTCACCCCTCCACTTT
V gene: TRBV4-1; J gene: TRBJ1-2; clone size: large; D gene: NA; CDR3 protein: CASSQDSWTDYGYTF; CDR3 DNA: TGCGCCAGCAGCCAAGATTCGTGGACGGACTATGGCTACACCTTC
V gene: TRBV9; J gene: TRBJ1-1; clone size: NA; D gene: NA; CDR3 protein: CASSISGTLGTEAFF; CDR3 DNA: TGTGCCAGCAGCATTAGCGGGACCCTTGGGACTGAAGCTTTCTTT
V gene: TRBV9; J gene: TRBJ2-3; clone size: NA; D gene: TRBD2; CDR3 protein: CASSPGGGPDTQYF; CDR3 DNA: TGTGCCAGCAGCCCGGGAGGGGGGCCAGATACGCAGTATTTT
V gene: TRBV11-2; J gene: TRBJ2-5; clone size: few; D gene: TRBD2; CDR3 protein: CASSSHGGAGETQYF; CDR3 DNA: TGTGCCAGCAGCTCCCACGGGGGGGCGGGGGAGACCCAGTACTTC
V gene: TRBV5-4; J gene: TRBJ2-4; clone size: once; D gene: NA; CDR3 protein: CASSDGLAKNIQYF; CDR3 DNA: TGTGCCAGCAGCGATGGACTAGCCAAAAACATTCAGTACTTC
V gene: TRBV11-2; J gene: TRBJ1-1; clone size: NA; D gene: NA; CDR3 protein: CASSHGNSEAFF; CDR3 DNA: TGTGCCAGCAGTCACGGGAATTCTGAAGCTTTCTTT
V gene: TRBV5-1; J gene: TRBJ2-1; clone size: once; D gene: NA; CDR3 protein: CASRPRDTPGWNEQFF; CDR3 DNA: TGCGCCAGCAGGCCCCGGGACACCCCAGGCTGGAATGAGCAGTTCTTC
V gene: TRBV7-9; J gene: TRBJ2-2; clone size: NA; D gene: NA; CDR3 protein: CASSLVVGHGELFF; CDR3 DNA: TGTGCCAGCAGCTTAGTTGTGGGACACGGGGAGCTGTTTTTT
V gene: TRBV7-8; J gene: TRBJ2-7; clone size: NA; D gene: NA; CDR3 protein: CASSQETRLSYEQYF; CDR3 DNA: TGCGCCAGCAGCCAAGAGACGAGGCTCTCCTACGAGCAGTACTTC
V gene: TRBV10-3; J gene: TRBJ1-4; clone size: NA; D gene: NA; CDR3 protein: CATKATNEKLFF; CDR3 DNA: TGTGCCACCAAAGCAACTAATGAAAAACTGTTTTTT
V gene: TRBV5-6; J gene: TRBJ1-6; clone size: NA; D gene: NA; CDR3 protein: CASSVSWDSPLHF; CDR3 DNA: TGTGCCAGCAGCGTATCCTGGGATTCACCCCTCCACTTT
V gene: TRBV6-1; J gene: TRBJ1-6; clone size: few; D gene: NA; CDR3 protein: CASRGVWNSPLHF; CDR3 DNA: TGTGCCAGCAGAGGAGTCTGGAATTCACCCCTCCACTTT
V gene: TRBV6-6; J gene: TRBJ2-5; clone size: NA; D gene: NA; CDR3 protein: CASTPPRGGYQETQYF; CDR3 DNA: TGTGCCAGCACCCCCCCGCGTGGCGGGTACCAAGAGACCCAGTACTTC
V gene: TRBV4-1; J gene: TRBJ1-6; clone size: NA; D gene: TRBD1; CDR3 protein: CASSQERGTVDSPLHF; CDR3 DNA: TGCGCCAGCAGCCAAGAACGAGGGACAGTCGATTCACCCCTCCACTTT
V gene: TRBV7-9; J gene: TRBJ2-7; clone size: many; D gene: TRBD1; CDR3 protein: CASSLGTGRYEQYF; CDR3 DNA: TGTGCCAGCAGCTTAGGGACAGGCCGGTACGAGCAGTACTTC
V gene: TRBV7-8; J gene: TRBJ2-5; clone size: few; D gene: TRBD2; CDR3 protein: CASSFRGDGTQYF; CDR3 DNA: TGTGCCAGCAGCTTCCGGGGGGACGGGACCCAGTACTTC
V gene: TRBV7-6; J gene: TRBJ1-2; clone size: medium-sized; D gene: NA; CDR3 protein: CASSFGVGSPDYGYTF; CDR3 DNA: TGTGCCAGCAGCTTCGGGGTCGGCTCCCCGGACTATGGCTACACCTTC
V gene: TRBV13; J gene: TRBJ2-7; clone size: medium-sized; D gene: TRBD2; CDR3 protein: CASSFAALGTSQSGEQYF; CDR3 DNA: TGTGCCAGCAGCTTCGCCGCCCTAGGGACTAGCCAATCTGGCGAGCAGTACTTC
V gene: TRBV11-1; J gene: TRBJ2-1; clone size: NA; D gene: NA; CDR3 protein: CASSTRRNNEQFF; CDR3 DNA: TGTGCCAGCAGCACCCGGAGGAACAATGAGCAGTTCTTC
V gene: TRBV10-3; J gene: TRBJ1-4; clone size: few; D gene: NA; CDR3 protein: CALSRGANEKLFF; CDR3 DNA: TGTGCCCTCTCCAGGGGTGCTAATGAAAAACTGTTTTTT
V gene: TRBV10-3; J gene: TRBJ2-7; clone size: many; D gene: TRBD1; CDR3 protein: CATGGTGESYEQYF; CDR3 DNA: TGTGCCACAGGTGGAACAGGGGAGTCCTACGAGCAGTACTTC
V gene: TRBV28; J gene: TRBJ2-5; clone size: NA; D gene: NA; CDR3 protein: CASSFPRREQETQYF; CDR3 DNA: TGTGCCAGCAGTTTCCCTAGAAGGGAGCAAGAGACCCAGTACTTC
V gene: TRBV7-9; J gene: TRBJ1-1; clone size: NA; D gene: NA; CDR3 protein: CASSLAQGTEAFF; CDR3 DNA: TGTGCCAGCAGCTTAGCCCAAGGGACAGAAGCTTTCTTT
V gene: TRBV4-1; J gene: TRBJ1-3; clone size: NA; D gene: NA; CDR3 protein: CASSQDRASGNTIYF; CDR3 DNA: TGCGCCAGCAGCCAAGACAGGGCGTCTGGAAACACCATATATTTT
V gene: TRBV4-2; J gene: TRBJ1-5; clone size: NA; D gene: NA; CDR3 protein: CASSQARSNQPQHF; CDR3 DNA: TGTGCCAGCAGCCAAGCCCGTAGCAATCAGCCCCAGCATTTT
V gene: TRBV9; J gene: TRBJ1-1; clone size: few; D gene: NA; CDR3 protein: CASSVNLGDTEAFF; CDR3 DNA: TGTGCCAGCAGCGTAAATCTGGGGGACACTGAAGCTTTCTTT